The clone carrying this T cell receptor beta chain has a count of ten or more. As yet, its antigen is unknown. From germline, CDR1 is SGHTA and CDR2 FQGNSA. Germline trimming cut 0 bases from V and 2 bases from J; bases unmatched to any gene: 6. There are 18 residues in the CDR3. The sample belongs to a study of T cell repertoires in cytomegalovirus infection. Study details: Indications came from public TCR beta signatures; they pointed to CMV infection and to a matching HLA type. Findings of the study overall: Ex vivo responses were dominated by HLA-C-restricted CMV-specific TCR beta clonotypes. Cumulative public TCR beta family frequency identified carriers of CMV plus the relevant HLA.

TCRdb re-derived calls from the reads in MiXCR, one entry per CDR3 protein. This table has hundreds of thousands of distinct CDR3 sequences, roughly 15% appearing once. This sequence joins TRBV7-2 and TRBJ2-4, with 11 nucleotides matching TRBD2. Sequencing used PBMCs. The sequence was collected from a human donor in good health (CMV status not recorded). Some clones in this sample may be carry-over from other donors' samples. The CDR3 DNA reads TGTGCCAGCAGCTTAGCGACTTTAGCGGGGGGGACCAAAAACATTCAGTACTTC. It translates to CASSLATLAGGTKNIQYF. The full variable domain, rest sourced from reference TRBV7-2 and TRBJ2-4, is GAGVSQSPSNKVTEKGKDVELRCDPISGHTALYWYRQSLGQGLEFLIYFQGNSAPDKSGLPSDRFSAERTGGSVSTLTIQRTQQEDSAVYLCASSLATLAGGTKNIQYFGAGTRLSVL.